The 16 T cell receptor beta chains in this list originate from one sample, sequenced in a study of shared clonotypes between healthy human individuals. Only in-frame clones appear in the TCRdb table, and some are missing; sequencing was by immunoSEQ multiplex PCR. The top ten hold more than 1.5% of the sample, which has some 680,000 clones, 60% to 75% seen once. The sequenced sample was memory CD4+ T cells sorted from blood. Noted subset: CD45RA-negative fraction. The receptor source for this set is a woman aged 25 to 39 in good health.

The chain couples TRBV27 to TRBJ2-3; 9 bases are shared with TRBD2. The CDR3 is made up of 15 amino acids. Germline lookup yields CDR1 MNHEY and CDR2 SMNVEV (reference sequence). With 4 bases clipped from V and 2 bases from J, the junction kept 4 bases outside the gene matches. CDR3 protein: CASSSASGTTDTQYF. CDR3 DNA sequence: TGTGCCAGCAGTTCAGCTAGCGGGACCACAGATACGCAGTATTTT.

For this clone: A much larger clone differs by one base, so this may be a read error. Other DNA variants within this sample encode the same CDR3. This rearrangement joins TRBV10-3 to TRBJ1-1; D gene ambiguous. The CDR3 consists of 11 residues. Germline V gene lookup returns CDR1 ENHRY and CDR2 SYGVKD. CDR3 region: CAIGGNTEAFF. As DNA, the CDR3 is TGTGCCATCGGTGGGAACACTGAAGCCTTCTTT.

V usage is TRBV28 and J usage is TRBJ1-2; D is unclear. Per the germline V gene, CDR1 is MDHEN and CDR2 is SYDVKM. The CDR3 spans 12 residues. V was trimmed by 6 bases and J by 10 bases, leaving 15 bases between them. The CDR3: CASSVATPNYTF. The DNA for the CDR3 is TGTGCCAGCAGCGTCGCGACACCAAACTACACCTTC.

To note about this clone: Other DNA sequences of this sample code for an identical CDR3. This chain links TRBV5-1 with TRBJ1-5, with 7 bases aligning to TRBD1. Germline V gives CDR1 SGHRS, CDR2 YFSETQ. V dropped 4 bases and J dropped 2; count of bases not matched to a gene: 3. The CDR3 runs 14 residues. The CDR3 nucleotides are TGCGCCAGCAGCCCCGGGACAGGCAATCAGCCCCAGCATTTT. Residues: CASSPGTGNQPQHF. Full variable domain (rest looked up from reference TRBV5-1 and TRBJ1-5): KAGVTQTPRYLIKTRGQQVTLSCSPISGHRSVSWYQQTPGQGLQFLFEYFSETQRNKGNFPGRFSGRQFSNSRSEMNVSTLELGDSALYLCASSPGTGNQPQHFGDGTRLSIL.

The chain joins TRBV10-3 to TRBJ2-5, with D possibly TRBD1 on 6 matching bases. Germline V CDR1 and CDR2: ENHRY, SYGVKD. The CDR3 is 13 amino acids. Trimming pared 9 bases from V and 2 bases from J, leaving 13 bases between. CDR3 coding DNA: TGTGCCATTAAGTGGGGGCCACAAGAGACCCAGTACTTC. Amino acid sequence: CAIKWGPQETQYF.

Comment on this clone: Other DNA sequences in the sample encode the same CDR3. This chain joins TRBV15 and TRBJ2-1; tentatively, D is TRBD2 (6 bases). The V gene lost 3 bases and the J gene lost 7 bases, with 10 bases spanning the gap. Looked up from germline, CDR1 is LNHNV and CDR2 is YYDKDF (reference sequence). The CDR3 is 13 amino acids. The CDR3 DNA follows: TGTGCCACCAGCAGCCGTCGGGGGAATGAGCAGTTCTTC. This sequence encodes CATSSRRGNEQFF.

CDR3 loop: CSVEGSRDRVETQYF. The CDR3 DNA reads as TGCAGCGTTGAAGGGTCCCGGGACAGGGTTGAGACCCAGTACTTC. This chain uses TRBV29-1 with TRBJ2-5, with 9 bases fitting TRBD1. The CDR3 runs 15 residues. V was clipped by 1 base and J by 5 bases; unmatched bases: 8. CDR1 and CDR2 from the germline V gene are SQVTM and ANQGSEA. The whole variable domain, remainder taken from reference TRBV29-1 and TRBJ2-5, is SAVISQKPSRDICQRGTSLTIQCQVDSQVTMMFWYRQQPGQSLTLIATANQGSEATYESGFVIDKFPISRPNLTFSTLTVSNMSPEDSSIYLCSVEGSRDRVETQYFGPGTRLLVL.

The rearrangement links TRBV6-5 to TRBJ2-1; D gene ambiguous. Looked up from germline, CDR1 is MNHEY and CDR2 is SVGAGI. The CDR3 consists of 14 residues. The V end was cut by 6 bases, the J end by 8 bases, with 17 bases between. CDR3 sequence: CASSPGHSVDEQFF. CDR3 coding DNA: TGTGCCAGCAGCCCGGGCCATTCCGTCGATGAGCAGTTCTTC.

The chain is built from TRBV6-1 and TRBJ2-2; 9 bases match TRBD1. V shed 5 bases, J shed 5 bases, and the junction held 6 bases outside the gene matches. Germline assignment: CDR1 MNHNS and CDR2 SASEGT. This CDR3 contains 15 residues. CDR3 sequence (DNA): TGTGCCAGCAGTACACAGGGGGCTGTGACCGGGGAGCTGTTTTTT. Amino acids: CASSTQGAVTGELFF.

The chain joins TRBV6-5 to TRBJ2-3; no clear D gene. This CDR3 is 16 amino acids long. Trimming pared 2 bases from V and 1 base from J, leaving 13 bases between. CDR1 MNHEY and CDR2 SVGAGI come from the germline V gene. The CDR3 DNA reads TGTGCCAGCAGTTACGGTATTGCACATCGCACAGATACGCAGTATTTT. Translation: CASSYGIAHRTDTQYF.

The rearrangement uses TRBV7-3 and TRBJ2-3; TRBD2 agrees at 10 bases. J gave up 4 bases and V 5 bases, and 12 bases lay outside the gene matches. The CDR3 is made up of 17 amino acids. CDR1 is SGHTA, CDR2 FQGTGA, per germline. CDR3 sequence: CASSPGGKAGGSDTQYF. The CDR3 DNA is TGTGCCAGCAGCCCCGGTGGGAAAGCGGGAGGGTCAGATACGCAGTATTTT.

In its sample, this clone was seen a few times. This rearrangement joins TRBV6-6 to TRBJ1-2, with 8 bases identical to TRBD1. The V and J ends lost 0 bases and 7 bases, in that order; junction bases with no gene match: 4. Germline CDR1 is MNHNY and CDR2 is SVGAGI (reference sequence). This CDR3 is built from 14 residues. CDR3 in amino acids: CASSYSDREAGYTF. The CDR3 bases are TGTGCCAGCAGTTACTCGGACAGGGAAGCTGGCTACACCTTC.

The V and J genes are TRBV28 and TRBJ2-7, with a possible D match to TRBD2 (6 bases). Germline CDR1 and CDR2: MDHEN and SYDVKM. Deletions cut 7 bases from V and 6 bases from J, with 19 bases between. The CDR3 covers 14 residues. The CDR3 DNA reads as TGTGCCAGCACGAGACCGAGACTAGTCCGCGAGCAGTACTTC. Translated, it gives CASTRPRLVREQYF.

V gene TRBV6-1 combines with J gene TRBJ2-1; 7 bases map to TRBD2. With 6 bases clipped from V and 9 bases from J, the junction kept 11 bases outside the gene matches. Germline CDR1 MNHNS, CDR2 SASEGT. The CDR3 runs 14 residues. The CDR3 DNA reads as TGTGCCAGCAGAGGTTCAGTGGGGGAGGGTGAGCAGTTCTTC. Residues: CASRGSVGEGEQFF.

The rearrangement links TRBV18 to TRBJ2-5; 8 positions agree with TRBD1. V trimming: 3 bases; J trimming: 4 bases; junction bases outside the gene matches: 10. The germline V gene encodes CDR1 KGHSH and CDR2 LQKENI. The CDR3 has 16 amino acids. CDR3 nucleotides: TGTGCCAGCTCACCCGCAGGGGGCGCTTTTGGAGAGACCCAGTACTTC. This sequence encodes CASSPAGGAFGETQYF.

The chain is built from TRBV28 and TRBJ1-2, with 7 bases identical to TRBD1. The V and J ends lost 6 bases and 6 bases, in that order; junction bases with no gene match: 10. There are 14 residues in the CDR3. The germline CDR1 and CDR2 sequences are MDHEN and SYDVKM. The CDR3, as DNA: TGTGCCAGCAGCCTCGGACAGGCCATCGATGGCTACACCTTC. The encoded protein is CASSLGQAIDGYTF.